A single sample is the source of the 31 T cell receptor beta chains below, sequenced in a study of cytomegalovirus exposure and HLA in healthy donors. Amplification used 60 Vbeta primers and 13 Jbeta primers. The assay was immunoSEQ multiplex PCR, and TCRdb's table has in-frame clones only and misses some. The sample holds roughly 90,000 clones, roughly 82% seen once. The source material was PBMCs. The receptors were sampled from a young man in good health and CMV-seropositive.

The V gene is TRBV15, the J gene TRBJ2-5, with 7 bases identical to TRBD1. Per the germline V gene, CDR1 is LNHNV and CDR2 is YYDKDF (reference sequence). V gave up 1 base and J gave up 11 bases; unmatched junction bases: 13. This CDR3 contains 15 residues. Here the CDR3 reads CATSRAGTDSLEQYF. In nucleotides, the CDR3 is TGTGCCACCAGCAGAGCCGGGACAGACTCCTTGGAGCAGTACTTC.

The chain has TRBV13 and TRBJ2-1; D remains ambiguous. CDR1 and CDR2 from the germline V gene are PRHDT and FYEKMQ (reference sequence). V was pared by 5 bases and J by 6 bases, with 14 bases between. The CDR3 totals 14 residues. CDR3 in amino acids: CASSKFRQANEQFF. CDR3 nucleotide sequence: TGTGCCAGCAGCAAATTTAGGCAGGCCAATGAGCAGTTCTTC.

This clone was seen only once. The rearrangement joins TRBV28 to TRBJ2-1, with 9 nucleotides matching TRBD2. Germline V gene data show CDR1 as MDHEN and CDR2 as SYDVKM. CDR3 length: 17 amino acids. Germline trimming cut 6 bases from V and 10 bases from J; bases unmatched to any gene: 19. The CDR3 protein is CASSSAVAGGPGYEQFF. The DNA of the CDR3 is TGTGCCAGCAGCTCTGCGGTCGCGGGAGGGCCAGGTTACGAGCAGTTCTTC.

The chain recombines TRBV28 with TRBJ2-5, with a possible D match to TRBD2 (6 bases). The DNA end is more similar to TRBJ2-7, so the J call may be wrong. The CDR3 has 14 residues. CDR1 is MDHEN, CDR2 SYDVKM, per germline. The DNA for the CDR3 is TGTGCCAGCAGTCCCGGAGGGCGGACCTACGAGCAGTACTTC. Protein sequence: CASSPGGRTYEQYF.

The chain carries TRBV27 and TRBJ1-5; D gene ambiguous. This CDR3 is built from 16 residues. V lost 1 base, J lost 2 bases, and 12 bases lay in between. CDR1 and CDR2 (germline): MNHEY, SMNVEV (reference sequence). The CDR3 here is CASSLYSVFGNQPQHF. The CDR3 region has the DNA TGTGCCAGCAGTTTATATTCGGTTTTCGGCAATCAGCCCCAGCATTTT.

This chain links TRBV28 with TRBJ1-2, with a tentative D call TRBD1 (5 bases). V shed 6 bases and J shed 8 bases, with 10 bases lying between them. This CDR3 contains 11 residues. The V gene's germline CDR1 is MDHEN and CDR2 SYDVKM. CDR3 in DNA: TGTGCCAGCAGCCCCGGGGGAGGCTACACCTTC. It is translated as CASSPGGGYTF.

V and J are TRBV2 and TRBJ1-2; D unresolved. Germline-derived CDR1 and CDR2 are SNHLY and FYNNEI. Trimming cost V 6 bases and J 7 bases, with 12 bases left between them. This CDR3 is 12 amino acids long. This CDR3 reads CASSPGLSGYTF. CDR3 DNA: TGTGCCAGCAGCCCCGGACTAAGTGGCTACACCTTC.

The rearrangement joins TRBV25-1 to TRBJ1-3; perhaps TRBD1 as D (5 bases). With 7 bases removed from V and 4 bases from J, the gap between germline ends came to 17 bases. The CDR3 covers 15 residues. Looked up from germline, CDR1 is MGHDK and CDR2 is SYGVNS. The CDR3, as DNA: TGTGCCAGCAACCCAGCGGGGGGTTCAGGAAACACCATATATTTT. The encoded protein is CASNPAGGSGNTIYF.

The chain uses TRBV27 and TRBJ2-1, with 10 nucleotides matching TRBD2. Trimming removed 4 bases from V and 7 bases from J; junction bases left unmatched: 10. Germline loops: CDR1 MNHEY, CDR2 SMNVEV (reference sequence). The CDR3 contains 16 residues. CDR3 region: CASSSYLAGVRNEQFF. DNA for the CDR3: TGTGCCAGCAGTTCCTACCTAGCGGGAGTAAGAAATGAGCAGTTCTTC.

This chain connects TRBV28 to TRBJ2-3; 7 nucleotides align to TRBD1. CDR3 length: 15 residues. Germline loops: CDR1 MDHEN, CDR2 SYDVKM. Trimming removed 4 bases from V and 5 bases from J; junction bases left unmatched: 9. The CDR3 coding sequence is TGTGCCAGCAGTTCTGCCGGGACAGCAAAAGATACGCAGTATTTT. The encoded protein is CASSSAGTAKDTQYF. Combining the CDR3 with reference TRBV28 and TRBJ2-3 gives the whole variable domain DVKVTQSSRYLVKRTGEKVFLECVQDMDHENMFWYRQDPGLGLRLIYFSYDVKMKEKGDIPEGYSVSREKKERFSLILESASTNQTSMYLCASSSAGTAKDTQYFGPGTRLTVL.

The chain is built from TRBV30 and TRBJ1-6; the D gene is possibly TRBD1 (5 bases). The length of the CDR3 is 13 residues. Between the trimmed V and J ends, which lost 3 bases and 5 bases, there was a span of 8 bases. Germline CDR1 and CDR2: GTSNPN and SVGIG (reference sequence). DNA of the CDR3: TGTGCCTGGAGGGACAATGATAATTCACCCCTCCACTTT. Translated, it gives CAWRDNDNSPLHF.

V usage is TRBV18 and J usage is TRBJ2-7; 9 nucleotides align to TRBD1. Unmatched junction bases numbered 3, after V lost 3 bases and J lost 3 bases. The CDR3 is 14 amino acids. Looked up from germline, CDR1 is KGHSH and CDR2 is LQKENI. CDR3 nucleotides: TGTGCCAGCTCACCGGAGGGACAGGGCTACGAGCAGTACTTC. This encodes CASSPEGQGYEQYF.

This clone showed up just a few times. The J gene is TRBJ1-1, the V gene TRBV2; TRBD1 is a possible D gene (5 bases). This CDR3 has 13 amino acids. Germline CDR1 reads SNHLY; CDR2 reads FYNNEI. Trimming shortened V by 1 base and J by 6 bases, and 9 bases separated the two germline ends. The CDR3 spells CASSEVTGAEAFF. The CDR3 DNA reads TGTGCCAGCAGTGAAGTAACAGGCGCTGAAGCTTTCTTT.

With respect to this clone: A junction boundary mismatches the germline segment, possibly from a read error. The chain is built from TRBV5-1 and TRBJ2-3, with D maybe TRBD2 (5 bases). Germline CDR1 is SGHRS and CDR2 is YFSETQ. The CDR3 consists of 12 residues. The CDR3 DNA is TGCGCCAGCAGCTTCGGACGGGAAGTGGCGAATTTT. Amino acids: CASSFGREVANF.

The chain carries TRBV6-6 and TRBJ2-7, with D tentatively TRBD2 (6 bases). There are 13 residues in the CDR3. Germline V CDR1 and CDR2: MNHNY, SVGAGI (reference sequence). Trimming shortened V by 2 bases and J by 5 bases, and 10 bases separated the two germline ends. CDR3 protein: CASSYAGNDEQYF. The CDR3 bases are TGTGCCAGCAGTTACGCGGGGAACGACGAGCAGTACTTC.

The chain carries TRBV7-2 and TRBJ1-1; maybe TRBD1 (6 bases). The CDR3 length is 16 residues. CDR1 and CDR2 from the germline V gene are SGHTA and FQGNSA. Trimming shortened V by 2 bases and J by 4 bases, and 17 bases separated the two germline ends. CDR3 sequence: CASSLLSLGGGTEAFF. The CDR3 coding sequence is TGTGCCAGCAGCTTACTTAGCTTGGGAGGGGGCACTGAAGCTTTCTTT.

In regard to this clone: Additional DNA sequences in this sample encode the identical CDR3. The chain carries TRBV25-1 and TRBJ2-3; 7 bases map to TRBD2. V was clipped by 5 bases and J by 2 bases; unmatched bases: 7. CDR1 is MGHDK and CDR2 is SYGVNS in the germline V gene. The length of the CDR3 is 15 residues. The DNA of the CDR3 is TGTGCCAGCAGTACCCTGGGGGGGTCCACAGATACGCAGTATTTT. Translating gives CASSTLGGSTDTQYF.

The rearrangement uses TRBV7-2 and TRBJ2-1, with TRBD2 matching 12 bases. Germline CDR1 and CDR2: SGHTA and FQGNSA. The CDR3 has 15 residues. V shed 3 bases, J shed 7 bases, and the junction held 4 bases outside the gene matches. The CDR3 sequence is CASSFPSGRGNEQFF. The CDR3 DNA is TGTGCCAGCAGCTTCCCTAGCGGGAGGGGAAATGAGCAGTTCTTC.

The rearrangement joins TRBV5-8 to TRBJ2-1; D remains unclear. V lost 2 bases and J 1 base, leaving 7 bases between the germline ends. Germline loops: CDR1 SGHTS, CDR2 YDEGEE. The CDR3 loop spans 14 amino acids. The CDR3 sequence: CASSFRYSYNEQFF. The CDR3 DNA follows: TGTGCCAGCAGCTTTCGCTATTCCTACAATGAGCAGTTCTTC.

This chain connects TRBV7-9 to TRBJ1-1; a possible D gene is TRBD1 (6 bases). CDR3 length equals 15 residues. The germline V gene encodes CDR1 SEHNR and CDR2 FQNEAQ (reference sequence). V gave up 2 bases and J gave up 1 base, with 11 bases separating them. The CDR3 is CASSLPRTANTEAFF. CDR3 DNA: TGTGCCAGCAGCTTACCACGGACAGCGAACACTGAAGCTTTCTTT.

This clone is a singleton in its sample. The CDR3 is CASSHGVAGNYEQYF. The CDR3 bases are TGTGCCAGCAGCCACGGAGTAGCGGGAAACTACGAGCAGTACTTC. The chain is built from TRBV7-2 and TRBJ2-7, with 8 bases identical to TRBD2. The CDR3 covers 15 residues. J gave up 3 bases and V 5 bases, and 9 bases lay outside the gene matches. Germline V CDR1 and CDR2: SGHTA, FQGNSA.

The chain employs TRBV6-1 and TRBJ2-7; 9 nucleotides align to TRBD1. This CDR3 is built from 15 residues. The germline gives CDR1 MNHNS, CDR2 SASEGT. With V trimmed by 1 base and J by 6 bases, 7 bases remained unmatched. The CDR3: CASSEGGTGIGEQYF. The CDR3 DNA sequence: TGTGCCAGCAGTGAAGGTGGGACAGGGATCGGCGAGCAGTACTTC.

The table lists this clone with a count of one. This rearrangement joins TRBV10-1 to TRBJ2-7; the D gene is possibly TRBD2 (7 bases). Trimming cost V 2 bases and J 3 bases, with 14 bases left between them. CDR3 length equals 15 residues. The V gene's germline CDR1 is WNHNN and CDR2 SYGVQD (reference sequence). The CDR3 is CASSERGGEYYEQYF. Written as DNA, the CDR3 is TGCGCCAGCAGTGAGAGGGGGGGCGAGTACTACGAGCAGTACTTC.

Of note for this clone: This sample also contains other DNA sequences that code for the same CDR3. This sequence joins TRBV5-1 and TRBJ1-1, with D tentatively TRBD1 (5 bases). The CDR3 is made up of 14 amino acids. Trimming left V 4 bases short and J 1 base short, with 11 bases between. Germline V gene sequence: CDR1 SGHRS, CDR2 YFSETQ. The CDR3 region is CASSTGGGNTEAFF. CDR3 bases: TGCGCCAGCAGCACCGGGGGGGGGAACACTGAAGCTTTCTTT.

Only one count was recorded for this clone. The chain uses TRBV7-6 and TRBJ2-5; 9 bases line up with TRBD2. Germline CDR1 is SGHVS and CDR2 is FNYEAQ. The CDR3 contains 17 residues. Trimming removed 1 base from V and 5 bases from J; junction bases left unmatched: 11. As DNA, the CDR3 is TGTGCCAGCAGCTTAGATCGCGCGGGAGGGCCGGGGGAGACCCAGTACTTC. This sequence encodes CASSLDRAGGPGETQYF.

CDR3 amino acids: CAIGQGTPATNEKLFF. CDR3 DNA sequence: TGTGCCATAGGACAGGGTACACCCGCAACTAATGAAAAACTGTTTTTT. This rearrangement joins TRBV10-3 to TRBJ1-4; 8 bases match TRBD1. The V segment lost 9 bases and the J segment 0 bases; nucleotides outside the gene matches: 9. The CDR3 consists of 16 residues. CDR1 is ENHRY and CDR2 is SYGVKD in the germline V gene.

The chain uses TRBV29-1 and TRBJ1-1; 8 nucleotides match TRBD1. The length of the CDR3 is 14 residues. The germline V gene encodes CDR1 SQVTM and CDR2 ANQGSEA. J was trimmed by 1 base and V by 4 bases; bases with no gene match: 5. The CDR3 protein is CSVVQGGTNTEAFF. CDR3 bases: TGCAGCGTTGTACAGGGGGGGACGAACACTGAAGCTTTCTTT.

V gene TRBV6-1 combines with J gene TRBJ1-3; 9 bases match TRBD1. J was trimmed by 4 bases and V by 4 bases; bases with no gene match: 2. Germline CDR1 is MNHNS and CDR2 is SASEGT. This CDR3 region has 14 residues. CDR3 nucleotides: TGTGCCAGCAGTGGCGGGACAGGGGGAAACACCATATATTTT. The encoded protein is CASSGGTGGNTIYF.

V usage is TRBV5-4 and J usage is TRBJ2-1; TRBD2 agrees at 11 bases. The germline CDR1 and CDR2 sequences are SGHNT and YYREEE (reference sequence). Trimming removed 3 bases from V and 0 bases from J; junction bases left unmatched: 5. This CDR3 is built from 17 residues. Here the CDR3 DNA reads TGTGCCAGCAGCTCGCCCCTAGCGGGAGGCTCCTACAATGAGCAGTTCTTC. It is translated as CASSSPLAGGSYNEQFF.

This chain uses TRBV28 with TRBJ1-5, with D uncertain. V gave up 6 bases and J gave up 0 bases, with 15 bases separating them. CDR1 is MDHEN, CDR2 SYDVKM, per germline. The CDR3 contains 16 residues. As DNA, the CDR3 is TGTGCCAGCAGCCCTGTGGGCCTCCTTAGCAATCAGCCCCAGCATTTT. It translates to CASSPVGLLSNQPQHF.

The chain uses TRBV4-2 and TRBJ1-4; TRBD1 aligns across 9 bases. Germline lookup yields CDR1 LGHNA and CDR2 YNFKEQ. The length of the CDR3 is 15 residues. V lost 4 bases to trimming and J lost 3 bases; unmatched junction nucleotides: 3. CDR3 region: CASSPRTGANEKLFF. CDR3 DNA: TGTGCCAGCAGCCCTCGGACAGGGGCTAATGAAAAACTGTTTTTT.